This T cell receptor beta chain originates from a study of T cells in localized non-small cell lung cancer. Study-wide results and caveats: Uninvolved adjacent lung showed peak T cell clonality, exceeding tumor.

Comment on this clone: Its antigen remains unknown.

The ends were cut back, 2 bases at V and 9 bases at J, with 14 bases in the middle. Germline-derived CDR1 and CDR2 are MNHEY and SVGAGI. The CDR3 extends over 14 amino acids. TCRdb keeps only in-frame clones here, not all; method: immunoSEQ multiplex PCR. The sample consists of approximately 89,000 clones, roughly 80% of them appearing once. The input for sequencing was PBMCs, taken before any cancer treatment. This clonotype originated in a man aged 35 to 69 with stage II squamous cell lung carcinoma. The V call is TRBV6-5, the J call TRBJ1-3; D gene ambiguous. The CDR3 sequence is CASSYAASPGTIYF. CDR3 DNA sequence: TGTGCCAGCAGTTACGCAGCCTCACCGGGCACCATATATTTT.